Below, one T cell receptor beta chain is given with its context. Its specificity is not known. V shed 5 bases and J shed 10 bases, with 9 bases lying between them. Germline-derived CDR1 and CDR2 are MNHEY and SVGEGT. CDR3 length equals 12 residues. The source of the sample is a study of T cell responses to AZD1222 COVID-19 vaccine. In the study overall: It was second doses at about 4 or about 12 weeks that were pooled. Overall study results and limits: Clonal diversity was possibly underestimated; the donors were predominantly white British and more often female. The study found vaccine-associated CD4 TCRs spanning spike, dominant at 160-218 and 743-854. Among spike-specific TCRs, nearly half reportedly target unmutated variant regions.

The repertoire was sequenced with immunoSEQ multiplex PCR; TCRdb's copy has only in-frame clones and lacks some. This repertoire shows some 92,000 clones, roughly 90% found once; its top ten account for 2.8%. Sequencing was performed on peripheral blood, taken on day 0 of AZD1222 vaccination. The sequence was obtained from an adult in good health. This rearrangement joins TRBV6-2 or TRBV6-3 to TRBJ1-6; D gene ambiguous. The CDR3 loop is CASSRGESPLHF. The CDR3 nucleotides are TGTGCCAGCAGTCGCGGGGAATCACCCCTCCACTTT.